A single sample is the source of the 16 T cell receptor beta chains below, sequenced in a study of blood T cell repertoires in COVID-19. Repertoires were generated with immunoSEQ multiplex PCR, while TCRdb's copy carries only in-frame clones and drops some. The sample lists 90,000 to 100,000 clones, roughly 87% occurring once. Sequencing input: peripheral blood. The receptor set was obtained from a woman aged 55 to 70 with COVID-19, enrolled during active disease.

This clone was found once. The rearrangement joins TRBV19 to TRBJ1-1, with D perhaps TRBD1 (6 bases). The V end lost 7 bases, the J end lost 5 bases, and 11 bases lay between the germline ends. This CDR3 is built from 12 residues. Germline lookup yields CDR1 LNHDA and CDR2 SQIVND (reference sequence). CDR3 coding DNA: TGTGCCAGTAACGAGGGACATACTGAAGCTTTCTTT. Translating gives CASNEGHTEAFF. Full variable domain (missing parts from reference TRBV19 and TRBJ1-1): DGGITQSPKYLFRKEGQNVTLSCEQNLNHDAMYWYRQDPGQGLRLIYYSQIVNDFQKGDIAEGYSVSREKKESFPLTVTSAQKNPTAFYLCASNEGHTEAFFGQGTRLTVV.

This clone was observed once. The chain carries TRBV3-1 (or the pseudogene TRBV3-2) and TRBJ2-5; no definite D call. This CDR3 has 13 residues. Germline V CDR1 and CDR2: LGHDT, YNNKEL (reference sequence). V was pared by 1 base and J by 5 bases, with 8 bases between. CDR3 DNA: TGTGCCAGCAGCCAAGGACCCGGGGAGACCCAGTACTTC. Its translation is CASSQGPGETQYF.

This clone was recorded a few times. The V gene is TRBV6-5, the J gene TRBJ1-3; TRBD1 is a possible D gene (5 bases). The CDR3 totals 16 residues. Trimming stripped 0 bases from V and 2 bases from J, with 11 bases between. Germline CDR1 and CDR2: MNHEY and SVGAGI. The chain's CDR3 is CASSYSNQGPGNTIYF. The CDR3 bases are TGTGCCAGCAGTTACTCAAACCAGGGTCCTGGAAACACCATATATTTT.

This clone occurred once. A junction end diverges from the germline sequence, so it may reflect a read error. V and J are TRBV29-1 and TRBJ1-2; 7 nucleotides match TRBD1. Per germline, CDR1 SQVTM and CDR2 ANQGSEA. CDR3 length equals 15 residues. In DNA, the CDR3 is TGCAGCGTCGAAGCCAGGACAGGAACTAACTATGGCTACACCTTC. This gives the protein CSVEARTGTNYGYTF. The full variable domain, its missing parts supplied by reference TRBV29-1 and TRBJ1-2, is SAVISQKPSRDICQRGTSLTIQCQVDSQVTMMFWYRQQPGQSLTLIATANQGSEATYESGFVIDKFPISRPNLTFSTLTVSNMSPEDSSIYLCSVEARTGTNYGYTFGSGTRLTVV.

The chain recombines TRBV3-1 (or the pseudogene TRBV3-2) with TRBJ1-1, with D unclear. This CDR3 contains 15 residues. Germline CDR1 and CDR2: LGHDT and YNNKEL (reference sequence). V was cut by 0 bases and J by 1 base, with 9 bases left in between. The CDR3 DNA reads as TGTGCCAGCAGCCAAGACGTGAGAAGGAACACTGAAGCTTTCTTT. Translation: CASSQDVRRNTEAFF.

The gene calls are TRBV30 and TRBJ1-5; possibly TRBD1 for D (6 bases). The V end lost 7 bases, the J end lost 5 bases, and 15 bases lay between the germline ends. Germline V gives CDR1 GTSNPN, CDR2 SVGIG (reference sequence). This CDR3 region has 13 residues. CDR3 protein: CASTQGLHQPQHF. CDR3 DNA: TGTGCCTCAACACAGGGTCTACATCAGCCCCAGCATTTT.

The chain joins TRBV10-3 to TRBJ2-5; tentatively, D is TRBD1 (7 bases). The CDR3 covers 13 residues. V lost 6 bases, J lost 4 bases, and 12 bases lay in between. Germline assignment: CDR1 ENHRY and CDR2 SYGVKD. The CDR3 sequence is CAIRQGGAETQYF. The CDR3 DNA follows: TGTGCCATCAGGCAGGGGGGAGCAGAGACCCAGTACTTC.

This clone was picked up a small number of times. The J gene is TRBJ1-3, the V gene TRBV27; 8 positions match TRBD1. The length of the CDR3 is 14 residues. Looked up from germline, CDR1 is MNHEY and CDR2 is SMNVEV (reference sequence). Germline trimming cut 4 bases from V and 2 bases from J; bases unmatched to any gene: 1. CDR3 nucleotides: TGTGCCAGCAGTTGGACAGGGCCTGGAAACACCATATATTTT. As protein: CASSWTGPGNTIYF.

This chain connects TRBV7-2 to TRBJ1-4, with 7 bases that match TRBD1. V trimming: 2 bases; J trimming: 5 bases; junction bases outside the gene matches: 2. CDR1 is SGHTA, CDR2 FQGNSA, per germline. The CDR3 loop spans 14 amino acids. The CDR3, as DNA: TGTGCCAGCAGCTTACAGGGGGGAAATGAAAAACTGTTTTTT. Its protein is CASSLQGGNEKLFF. The full variable domain, in which reference TRBV7-2 and TRBJ1-4 provide the parts outside the CDR3, is GAGVSQSPSNKVTEKGKDVELRCDPISGHTALYWYRQSLGQGLEFLIYFQGNSAPDKSGLPSDRFSAERTGGSVSTLTIQRTQQEDSAVYLCASSLQGGNEKLFFGSGTQLSVL.

The chain couples TRBV6-5 to TRBJ1-1, with 9 bases identical to TRBD1. The CDR3 runs 14 residues. Germline V gives CDR1 MNHEY, CDR2 SVGAGI. V shed 7 bases, J shed 6 bases, and the junction held 9 bases outside the gene matches. CDR3 bases: TGTGCCAGCAAAGCGGGGGACAGGGACTCTGAAGCTTTCTTT. Protein sequence: CASKAGDRDSEAFF.

The chain combines TRBV3-1 (or the pseudogene TRBV3-2) with TRBJ2-5; 7 bases map to TRBD1. The CDR3 runs 14 residues. Germline assignment: CDR1 LGHDT and CDR2 YNNKEL (reference sequence). The V gene end was trimmed by 2 bases and the J gene end by 2 bases; junction bases not matched to a gene: 2. This chain's CDR3 is CASSQQGVQETQYF. The CDR3 coding sequence is TGTGCCAGCAGCCAACAGGGGGTGCAAGAGACCCAGTACTTC.

The chain joins TRBV10-2 to TRBJ1-1, with D hard to call. CDR1 and CDR2 (germline): WSHSY, SAAADI. The V end was cut by 7 bases, the J end by 4 bases, with 16 bases between. The CDR3 loop spans 14 amino acids. The CDR3 is CASTPRRGSTEAFF. DNA for the CDR3: TGCGCCAGCACCCCCCGGCGGGGTAGCACTGAAGCTTTCTTT.

The DNA for the CDR3 is TGTGCCAGCAGTTACTCGGCAGGGGGCCGTGGCTACACCTTC. This codes for CASSYSAGGRGYTF. V gene TRBV6-2 or TRBV6-3 combines with J gene TRBJ1-2; TRBD1 matches 8 bases. The CDR3 totals 14 residues. V lost 0 bases to trimming and J lost 7 bases; unmatched junction nucleotides: 4. Germline lookup yields CDR1 MNHEY and CDR2 SVGEGT.

The chain has TRBV5-4 and TRBJ1-2; perhaps TRBD1 as D (5 bases). Germline CDR1 reads SGHNT; CDR2 reads YYREEE (reference sequence). The CDR3 loop spans 15 amino acids. V dropped 1 base and J dropped 6 bases, with 16 bases sitting between them. DNA for the CDR3: TGTGCCAGCAGCTTGAATCCCAGGGTGAGGAATGGCTACACCTTC. Its protein product is CASSLNPRVRNGYTF.

There are a few counts of this clone. The chain has TRBV18 and TRBJ2-1; 9 nucleotides line up with TRBD2. The CDR3 covers 14 residues. V lost 6 bases and J lost 12; bases outside the gene matches: 12. CDR1 is KGHSH, CDR2 LQKENI, per germline. The DNA for the CDR3 is TGTGCCAGCTCGTCCGGGACTAGCAAGACTGGGCAGTTCTTC. It is translated as CASSSGTSKTGQFF. The entire variable domain, with the rest obtained from reference TRBV18 and TRBJ2-1, is as follows: NAGVMQNPRHLVRRRGQEARLRCSPMKGHSHVYWYRQLPEEGLKFMVYLQKENIIDESGMPKERFSAEFPKEGPSILRIQQVVRGDSAAYFCASSSGTSKTGQFFGPGTRLTVL.

The chain is built from TRBV6-5 and TRBJ1-5; D unclear. V was cut by 6 bases and J by 7 bases, with 13 bases left in between. Germline lookup yields CDR1 MNHEY and CDR2 SVGAGI. CDR3 length: 13 residues. In DNA, the CDR3 is TGTGCCAGCAGCCAAGGGCTAGCCCAGCCCCAGCATTTT. As protein: CASSQGLAQPQHF.